The 4 T cell receptor beta chains reported below all come from one sample, sequenced in a study of beta chain features in type 1 diabetes (dated by TCRdb to the late 2010s). Library preparation employed the immunoSEQ multiplex PCR assay. The entire isolated RNA was reverse transcribed using the High Capacity cDNA Reverse Transcription Kit, and thus expressed TCRB transcripts were sequenced. As stored in TCRdb, this immuneACCESS dataset retains in-frame rearrangements with V and J assigned. A fraction of the clones does not appear; measured against another copy, unresolved V genes explain less than half of the discrepancy, and the remainder lacks a known reason. A total of a few hundred thousand clones appear in this sample, 25% to 30% of them only once. 3% to 4% of the sample is in the top ten clones. Material for sequencing was central memory CD4+ T cells from blood. The receptors were gathered from a man aged 25-40 years in good health.

This sequence joins TRBV7-9 and TRBJ2-3, with TRBD1 matching over 10 bases. Germline V CDR1 and CDR2: SEHNR, FQNEAQ (reference sequence). With 5 bases clipped from V and 11 bases from J, the junction kept 13 bases outside the gene matches. This CDR3 contains 15 residues. DNA for the CDR3: TGTGCCAGCAGCACTCCGCGACAGGGGACAGGGGAGCAGTATTTT. Translation gives CASSTPRQGTGEQYF.

The sample holds a few counts of this clone. The chain combines TRBV5-1 with TRBJ1-1; no reliable D call. Looked up from germline, CDR1 is SGHRS and CDR2 is YFSETQ. This CDR3 has 15 residues. V lost 0 bases to trimming and J lost 2 bases, with 11 bases between them. In DNA form, the CDR3 reads TGCGCCAGCAGCTTGGGGAGACACTTCAACACTGAAGCTTTCTTT. It codes for CASSLGRHFNTEAFF.

V gene TRBV10-3 combines with J gene TRBJ2-1; the D is unclear. The germline CDR1 and CDR2 sequences are ENHRY and SYGVKD. Trimming stripped 0 bases from V and 4 bases from J, with 10 bases between. This CDR3 is 15 amino acids long. The CDR3 loop reads CAISESRRPYNEQFF. The DNA for the CDR3 is TGTGCCATCAGTGAGTCGAGACGCCCATACAATGAGCAGTTCTTC.

J is TRBJ2-1 and V is TRBV30, with D possibly being TRBD2 (5 bases). The CDR3 runs to 15 residues. V was shortened by 3 bases and J by 5 bases, with 17 bases between the two germline ends. Per the germline V gene, CDR1 is GTSNPN and CDR2 is SVGIG (reference sequence). The CDR3 sequence is CAWSALRARDNEQFF. The CDR3 DNA is TGTGCCTGGAGCGCCCTGCGGGCTCGGGACAATGAGCAGTTCTTC.